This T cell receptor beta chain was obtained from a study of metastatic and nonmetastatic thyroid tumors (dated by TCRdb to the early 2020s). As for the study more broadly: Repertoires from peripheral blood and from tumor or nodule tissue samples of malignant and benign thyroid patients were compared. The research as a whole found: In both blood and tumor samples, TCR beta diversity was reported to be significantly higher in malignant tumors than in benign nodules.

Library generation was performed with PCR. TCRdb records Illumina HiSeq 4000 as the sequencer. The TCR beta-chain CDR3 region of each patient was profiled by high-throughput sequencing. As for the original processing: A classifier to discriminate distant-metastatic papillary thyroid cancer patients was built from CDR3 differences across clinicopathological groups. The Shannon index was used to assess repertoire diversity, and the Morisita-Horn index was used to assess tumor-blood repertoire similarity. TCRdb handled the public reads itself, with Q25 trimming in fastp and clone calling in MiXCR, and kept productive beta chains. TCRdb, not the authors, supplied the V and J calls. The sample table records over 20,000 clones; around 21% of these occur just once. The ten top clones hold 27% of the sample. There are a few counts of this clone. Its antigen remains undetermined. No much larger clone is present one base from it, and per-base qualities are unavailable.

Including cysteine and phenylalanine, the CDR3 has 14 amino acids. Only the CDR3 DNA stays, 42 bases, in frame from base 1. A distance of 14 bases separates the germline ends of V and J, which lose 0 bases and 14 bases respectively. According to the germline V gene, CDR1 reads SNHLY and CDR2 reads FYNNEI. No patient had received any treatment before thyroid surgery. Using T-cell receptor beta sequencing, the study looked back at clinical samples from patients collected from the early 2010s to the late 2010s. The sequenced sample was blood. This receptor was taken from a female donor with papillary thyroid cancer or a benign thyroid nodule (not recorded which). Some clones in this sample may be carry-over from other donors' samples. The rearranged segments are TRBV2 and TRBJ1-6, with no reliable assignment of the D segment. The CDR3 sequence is CASSEAPDSRTLHF. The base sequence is TGTGCCAGCAGTGAAGCGCCGGACTCTAGGACCCTCCACTTT.